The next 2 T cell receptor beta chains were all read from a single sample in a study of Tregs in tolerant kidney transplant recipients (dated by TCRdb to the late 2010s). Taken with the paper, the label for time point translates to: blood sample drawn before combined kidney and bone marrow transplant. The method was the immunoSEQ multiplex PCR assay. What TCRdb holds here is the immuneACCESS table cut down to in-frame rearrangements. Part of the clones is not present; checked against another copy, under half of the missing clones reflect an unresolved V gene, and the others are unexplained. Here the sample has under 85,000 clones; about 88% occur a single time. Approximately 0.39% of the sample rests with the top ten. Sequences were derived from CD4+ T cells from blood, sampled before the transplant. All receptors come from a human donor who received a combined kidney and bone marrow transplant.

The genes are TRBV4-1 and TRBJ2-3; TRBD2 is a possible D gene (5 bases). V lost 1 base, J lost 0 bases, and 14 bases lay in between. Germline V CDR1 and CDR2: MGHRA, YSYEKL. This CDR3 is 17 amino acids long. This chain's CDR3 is CASSQAGRVPSTDTQYF. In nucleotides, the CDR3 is TGCGCCAGCAGCCAAGCTGGGCGGGTCCCTAGCACAGATACGCAGTATTTT.

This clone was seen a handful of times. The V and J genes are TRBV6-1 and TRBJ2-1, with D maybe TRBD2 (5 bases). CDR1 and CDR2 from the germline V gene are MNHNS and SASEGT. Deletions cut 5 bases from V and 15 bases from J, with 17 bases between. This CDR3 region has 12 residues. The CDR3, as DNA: TGTGCCAGCAGTTTAGGGAGTGCCCGACCGTTCTTC. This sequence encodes CASSLGSARPFF.